The T cell receptor (beta chain) under discussion was sequenced for a study of blood T cell repertoires in COVID-19 (dated by TCRdb to the early 2020s). For the wider study: Samples covering the acute and convalescent phases of COVID-19 were provided by collaborators in the United States, Italy and Spain. Sample metadata almost always included a de-identified subject ID, COVID-19 status, age in years and sex. Where HLA class I and class II types were available, the types were taken from metadata supplied by the sample provider, not from assay-based typing. The samples were drawn from the first 160 participants of the ongoing ImmuneRACE study and from roughly 1,300 subjects provided by 6 global collaborators. The repertoires were released in a freely available public database intended as a resource for research on the immune response to SARS-CoV-2. Subjects who had been exposed to COVID-19, were actively infected with it, or had recovered from it provided the deeply sampled blood TCRbeta repertoires that made up the dataset. The material from the prospective study consisted of cDNA or gDNA derived from T cells, B-cell-depleted T cells, or PBMCs.

TCRbeta CDR3 regions were amplified from genomic DNA by means of the immunoSEQ Assay, a bias-controlled multiplex PCR. As for the authors' bioinformatics: Nucleated cell counts per sample were estimated from amplification of reference gene primers within the assay. Sequence reads were collapsed and filtered to measure the absolute abundance of every unique TCRbeta CDR3 rearrangement. For each sample, productive Simpson clonality was calculated by taking the square root of Simpson's diversity index across productive rearrangements. TCRdb carries this immuneACCESS record with in-frame sequences only. Its versions omit some clonotypes, under half of them owing to an unresolved V gene in the studies checked, with the rest unexplained. V and J calls and clone size are those listed in that table; D and trimming were worked out from the DNA. The sample contains 84,000 or so clones, roughly 87% of them found a single time. Approximately 7.3% of the sample belongs to the ten largest clones.

Regarding this clone: Its antigen remains unidentified. Base-call qualities are not available, and no considerably larger clone is one nucleotide away.

Here is what the overall study found, with its caveats: The quantity of clinical and demographic metadata differed by source and by participant and was supplied without curation.

Each collaborating institution followed its own protocols to collect whole blood in K2EDTA tubes. For TCRbeta analysis, collaborator samples were shipped as frozen whole blood, as isolated PBMCs, or as DNA extracted from either sample type. Trimming takes 7 bases from V and 5 bases from J, and the germline ends sit 17 bases apart. From its cysteine to its phenylalanine, the CDR3 spans 14 amino acids. The read is trimmed to its CDR3 DNA, 42 bases read in frame from base 1. CDR1 LNHDA and CDR2 SQIVND were looked up in the germline V gene (reference sequence). The sequenced sample was peripheral blood. This clonotype was obtained from a man between 70 and 80 years old with acute or convalescent COVID-19. This chain joins TRBV19 to TRBJ1-1, and TRBD1 may be the D gene, going by 6 matching bases. The DNA sequence reads TGTGCCAGTAATTTCGGGGGGCGTCGGACTGAAGCTTTCTTT. This translates into CASNFGGRRTEAFF. Reference TRBV19 and TRBJ1-1 proteins supply the regions before and after the CDR3; the full variable domain is: DGGITQSPKYLFRKEGQNVTLSCEQNLNHDAMYWYRQDPGQGLRLIYYSQIVNDFQKGDIAEGYSVSREKKESFPLTVTSAQKNPTAFYLCASNFGGRRTEAFFGQGTRLTVV.